The rows below give T cell receptor beta chains drawn from one sample of a study of Ad26.COV2.S vaccination and SARS-CoV-2 variants. Only in-frame clones appear in the TCRdb table, and some are missing; sequencing was by immunoSEQ multiplex PCR. In the table there are about 420,000 clones, around 89% of which are singletons. Material: peripheral blood, obtained in a trial of Ad26.COV2.S vaccine versus placebo. These receptors were obtained from a person between 18 and 65 years old who received the Ad26.COV2.S COVID-19 vaccine or a placebo. Each CDR3 is given with its conserved first and last residue. A D gene is named only where the DNA matches it firmly. The listing skips clone size in some rows; elsewhere it reads once, few, many or a size class.

TRBJ1-4,16,once,TRBV6-2/TRBV6-3,-,CASSPGTETTNEKLFF,TGTGCCAGCAGTCCCGGGACGGAGACAACTAATGAAAAACTGTTTTTT
TRBJ1-2,13,-,TRBV12-3/TRBV12-4,TRBD1,CASNAGTGYGYTF,TGTGCCAGCAATGCCGGGACAGGGTATGGCTACACCTTC
TRBJ1-1,15,-,TRBV30,-,CAWSALSPVNTEAFF,TGTGCCTGGTCAGCCCTTTCACCGGTGAACACTGAAGCTTTCTTT
TRBJ2-7,14,-,TRBV23-1,-,CASSPPLGPYEQYF,TGCGCCAGCAGTCCCCCCCTCGGACCCTACGAGCAGTACTTC
TRBJ1-4,18,once,TRBV4-3,TRBD1,CASSQDVDRGLTNEKLFF,TGCGCCAGCAGCCAAGATGTGGACAGGGGATTAACTAATGAAAAACTGTTTTTT
TRBJ1-3,16,-,TRBV16,-,CASSQRSIGLGNTIYF,TGTGCCAGCAGCCAACGGAGCATTGGACTTGGAAACACCATATATTTT
TRBJ1-5,14,-,TRBV24-1,TRBD1,CATSGTGGPQPQHF,TGTGCCACCAGTGGGACAGGGGGCCCTCAGCCCCAGCATTTT
TRBJ2-7,14,-,TRBV5-6,-,CASSLAGRHYEQYF,TGTGCCAGCAGCTTGGCGGGACGACATTACGAGCAGTACTTC
TRBJ1-5,15,-,TRBV19,TRBD1,CASSNTGGSGQPQHF,TGTGCCAGTAGTAACACAGGGGGCTCGGGTCAGCCCCAGCATTTT
TRBJ1-1,13,-,TRBV7-2,-,CASSPRGNTEAFF,TGTGCCAGCAGCCCTCGGGGGAACACTGAAGCTTTCTTT
TRBJ2-5,15,once,TRBV7-2,TRBD2,CASSPSRGVGETQYF,TGTGCCAGCAGCCCCTCGCGGGGGGTGGGGGAGACCCAGTACTTC
TRBJ2-2,14,few,TRBV2,TRBD2,CASSRTSGTGELFF,TGTGCCAGCAGTAGGACTAGCGGGACCGGGGAGCTGTTTTTT
TRBJ1-2,16,-,TRBV9,TRBD1,CASSVGDRARNYGYTF,TGTGCCAGCAGCGTAGGGGACAGGGCACGTAACTATGGCTACACCTTC
TRBJ1-4,15,-,TRBV7-2,-,CASSLVGRENEKLFF,TGTGCCAGCAGCTTAGTCGGCAGAGAAAATGAAAAACTGTTTTTT
TRBJ1-1,13,-,TRBV7-2,-,CASSLVGNTEAFF,TGTGCCAGCAGCTTAGTGGGGAACACTGAAGCTTTCTTT
TRBJ1-2,14,-,TRBV7-9,-,CASRHPGRNYGYTF,TGTGCCAGCAGGCATCCTGGAAGGAACTATGGCTACACCTTC
TRBJ1-2,14,-,TRBV9,-,CASNRMGVNYGYTF,TGTGCCAGCAACAGGATGGGTGTGAACTATGGCTACACCTTC
TRBJ1-3,15,once,TRBV28,-,CASIEGGSSGNTIYF,TGTGCCAGCATCGAGGGTGGGAGCTCTGGAAACACCATATATTTT
TRBJ2-4,15,once,TRBV28,-,CASSLRLGPKNIQYF,TGTGCCAGCAGTTTACGGCTGGGGCCCAAAAACATTCAGTACTTC
TRBJ1-6,15,-,TRBV6-5,-,CASSYWGGGNSPLHF,TGTGCCAGCAGTTACTGGGGGGGCGGAAACTCACCCCTCCACTTT
TRBJ2-5,14,-,TRBV5-1,TRBD1,CASRPAGGSETQYF,TGCGCCAGCCGCCCAGCAGGGGGCAGTGAGACCCAGTACTTC
TRBJ1-5,14,-,TRBV7-9,-,CASSLGTSNQPQHF,TGTGCCAGCAGCTTAGGGACCAGCAATCAGCCCCAGCATTTT
TRBJ2-3,16,-,TRBV7-8,-,CASSLVAVASTDTQYF,TGTGCCAGCAGCTTAGTAGCGGTTGCTAGCACAGATACGCAGTATTTT
TRBJ2-7,14,once,TRBV7-6,-,CASSPGGNSYEQYF,TGTGCCAGCAGCCCCGGGGGTAACTCCTACGAGCAGTACTTC
TRBJ1-1,13,few,TRBV19,-,CASSPPGNTEAFF,TGTGCCAGTAGTCCCCCGGGGAACACTGAAGCTTTCTTT
TRBJ2-3,16,-,TRBV6-2/TRBV6-3,-,CASSYLTLSVGDTQYF,TGTGCCAGCAGTTACCTAACCCTCTCCGTTGGGGATACGCAGTATTTT
TRBJ2-4,14,-,TRBV6-5,-,CASRPGGRGNIQYF,TGTGCCAGCAGGCCAGGCGGTCGTGGAAACATTCAGTACTTC
TRBJ2-3,15,-,TRBV18,-,CASSPNRESTDTQYF,TGTGCCAGCTCACCGAACAGGGAGAGCACAGATACGCAGTATTTT
TRBJ1-2,13,-,TRBV3-1/TRBV3-2,TRBD1,CASRPGGNYGYTF,TGTGCCAGTCGCCCAGGGGGGAACTATGGCTACACCTTC
TRBJ1-6,15,-,TRBV19,TRBD1,CASSITGGIRSPLHF,TGTGCCAGTAGTATAACAGGGGGAATTCGCTCACCCCTCCACTTT
TRBJ1-5,15,-,TRBV11-2,-,CASSLDGQGNQPQHF,TGTGCCAGCAGCTTAGACGGCCAGGGCAATCAGCCCCAGCATTTT
TRBJ1-4,15,-,TRBV30,TRBD1,CAWRATGTGYGKLFF,TGTGCCTGGAGGGCAACCGGGACAGGATACGGAAAACTGTTTTTT
TRBJ1-4,18,-,TRBV28,-,CASSSPFRTGTTNEKLFF,TGTGCCAGCAGTTCCCCATTTCGGACGGGTACAACTAATGAAAAACTGTTTTTT
TRBJ2-2,13,-,TRBV29-1,-,CSVEQGPTGELFF,TGCAGCGTTGAACAGGGCCCCACCGGGGAGCTGTTTTTT
TRBJ2-7,16,-,TRBV10-3,TRBD2,CAISEGLSGTTYEQYF,TGTGCCATCAGTGAAGGGCTAAGCGGGACGACATACGAGCAGTACTTC
TRBJ2-7,15,once,TRBV29-1,-,CSVVGSAAGRYEQYF,TGCAGCGTTGTTGGGTCGGCGGCAGGCCGCTACGAGCAGTACTTC
TRBJ2-5,15,-,TRBV5-1,-,CASSTYSGIQETQYF,TGCGCCAGCAGTACGTATAGCGGTATACAAGAGACCCAGTACTTC
TRBJ1-4,12,-,TRBV5-1,-,CASSRDGEKLFF,TGCGCCAGCAGCCGGGACGGTGAAAAACTGTTTTTT
TRBJ1-6,14,-,TRBV5-1,-,CASSSKTGFSPLHF,TGCGCCAGCAGCTCGAAGACAGGTTTTTCACCCCTCCACTTT
TRBJ2-6,18,-,TRBV29-1,-,CSVQGWVGGPSGANVLTF,TGCAGCGTTCAGGGCTGGGTCGGGGGGCCTTCTGGGGCCAACGTCCTGACTTTC
TRBJ1-3,16,-,TRBV27,-,CASSHNPPGVGNTIYF,TGTGCCAGCAGTCATAACCCCCCAGGGGTTGGAAACACCATATATTTT
TRBJ2-3,16,-,TRBV7-6,-,CASSLVPGGSTDTQYF,TGTGCCAGCAGCTTGGTTCCCGGGGGTAGCACAGATACGCAGTATTTT